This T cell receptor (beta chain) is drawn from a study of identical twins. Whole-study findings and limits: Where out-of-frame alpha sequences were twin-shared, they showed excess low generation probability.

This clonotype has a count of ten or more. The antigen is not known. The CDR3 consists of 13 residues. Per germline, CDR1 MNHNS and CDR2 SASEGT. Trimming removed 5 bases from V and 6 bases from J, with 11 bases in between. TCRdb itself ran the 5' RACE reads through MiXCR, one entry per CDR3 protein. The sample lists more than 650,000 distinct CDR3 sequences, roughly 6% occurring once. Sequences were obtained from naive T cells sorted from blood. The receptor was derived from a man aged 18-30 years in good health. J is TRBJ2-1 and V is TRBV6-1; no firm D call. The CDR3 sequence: CASSRSGFNEQFF. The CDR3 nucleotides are TGTGCCAGCAGTCGTTCGGGCTTCAATGAGCAGTTCTTC.